The 18 T cell receptor beta chains below all came from one sample that was sequenced in a study of cytomegalovirus exposure and HLA in healthy donors. Amplification used 60 Vbeta primers and 13 Jbeta primers. Profiled with immunoSEQ multiplex PCR; TCRdb holds only in-frame clones, not every one. The data show about 140,000 clones, 80% seen once. The source material was PBMCs. Every receptor here comes from a man aged 40-49 years in good health and CMV-seronegative.

This clone was detected once. The chain has TRBV30 and TRBJ1-2, with 10 positions matching TRBD1. This CDR3 has 12 amino acids. Trimming took 8 bases from V and 3 from J; bases not matched to a gene: 3. The germline gives CDR1 GTSNPN, CDR2 SVGIG (reference sequence). In nucleotides, the CDR3 is TGTGCCAGAGGACAGGGGGACTATGGCTACACCTTC. The encoded protein is CARGQGDYGYTF.

The rearrangement links TRBV27 to TRBJ2-2; a possible D gene is TRBD1 (5 bases). The germline gives CDR1 MNHEY, CDR2 SMNVEV (reference sequence). There are 15 residues in the CDR3. V lost 6 bases to trimming and J lost 0 bases, with 11 bases between them. This chain's CDR3 is CASSFQGANTGELFF. The CDR3 nucleotides read TGTGCCAGCAGCTTTCAGGGCGCGAACACCGGGGAGCTGTTTTTT.

This chain joins TRBV23-1 and TRBJ2-1; D call uncertain. TRBV23-1 is reported as an ORF; its role is uncertain. The CDR3 length is 12 residues. Between the trimmed V and J ends, which lost 2 bases and 9 bases, there was a span of 8 bases. The CDR3: CASSQHVVEQFF. As DNA, the CDR3 is TGCGCCAGCAGTCAACACGTAGTTGAGCAGTTCTTC.

The rearrangement links TRBV7-9 to TRBJ2-3, with D unclear. In germline, CDR1 is SEHNR, CDR2 FQNEAQ (reference sequence). The CDR3 totals 16 residues. Trimming shortened V by 2 bases and J by 0 bases, and 12 bases separated the two germline ends. The CDR3 region has the DNA TGTGCCAGCAGCTTAACTCCTAGTACTAGCACAGATACGCAGTATTTT. It specifies CASSLTPSTSTDTQYF.

The chain has TRBV14 and TRBJ2-7; TRBD2 is a possible D gene (6 bases). CDR3 length equals 13 residues. Germline loops: CDR1 SGHDN, CDR2 FVKESK. Trimming removed 4 bases at V and 5 bases at J, with 12 bases between. CDR3 in amino acids: CASSPRGGNEQYF. The DNA of the CDR3 is TGTGCCAGCAGCCCTCGAGGAGGGAACGAGCAGTACTTC.

This clone has only one observation. V usage is TRBV9 and J usage is TRBJ2-1; TRBD2 agrees at 8 bases. V shed 0 bases and J 4 bases; nucleotides not matched to a gene: 3. This CDR3 comprises 15 residues. From germline, CDR1 is SGDLS and CDR2 YYNGEE. The CDR3 here is CASSVDGGGYNEQFF. The CDR3 DNA is TGTGCCAGCAGCGTAGACGGGGGGGGATACAATGAGCAGTTCTTC.

The chain is built from TRBV7-7 and TRBJ2-3, with D possibly TRBD1 on 7 matching bases. The germline V gene encodes CDR1 SSHAT and CDR2 FNYEAQ (reference sequence). The V end was cut by 5 bases, the J end by 4 bases, with 10 bases between. The CDR3 is made up of 13 amino acids. CDR3 in amino acids: CASSGGTADTQYF. As DNA, the CDR3 is TGTGCCAGCAGCGGAGGGACAGCAGATACGCAGTATTTT.

This clone appeared once. V gene TRBV6-5 combines with J gene TRBJ1-2; tentative D call: TRBD1 (6 bases). Germline CDR1 MNHEY, CDR2 SVGAGI. The CDR3 contains 11 residues. Trimming took 10 bases from V and 6 from J, leaving 12 bases between them. CDR3 sequence (DNA): TGTGCCATCCAGGGGCTCGATGGCTACACCTTC. Translation: CAIQGLDGYTF.

The rearrangement joins TRBV28 to TRBJ2-5; D may be TRBD1 (6 bases). The better agreement between TRBJ2-7 and the DNA end casts doubt on the J call. The CDR3 loop spans 12 amino acids. CDR1 MDHEN and CDR2 SYDVKM come from the germline V gene. CDR3 protein: CASSRGAYEQYF. The CDR3 DNA follows: TGTGCCAGCAGCAGGGGTGCCTACGAGCAGTACTTC.

The chain uses TRBV6-5 and TRBJ2-3, with 9 bases lining up with TRBD2. Losses at the gene ends were 2 bases for V and 4 bases for J; bases not matched to a gene: 7. Germline V gene data show CDR1 as MNHEY and CDR2 as SVGAGI. This CDR3 comprises 16 residues. The CDR3 nucleotides read TGTGCCAGCAGTTACCGGACTAGCGCTAGCCCAGATACGCAGTATTTT. Its protein product is CASSYRTSASPDTQYF.

The chain is built from TRBV18 and TRBJ2-3; TRBD1 aligns across 8 bases. In germline, CDR1 is KGHSH, CDR2 LQKENI. CDR3 length equals 13 residues. The J segment lost 5 bases and the V segment lost 8 bases, leaving 6 bases of the junction unmatched. The CDR3 region has the DNA TGTGCCAGCCGGGGACAGGATAAAGATACGCAGTATTTT. Translating it yields CASRGQDKDTQYF.

The genes are TRBV19 and TRBJ1-4; 9 nucleotides agree with TRBD1. Germline values: CDR1 LNHDA, CDR2 SQIVND (reference sequence). Trimming took 6 bases from V and 7 from J; bases not matched to a gene: 21. This CDR3 contains 19 residues. The CDR3 region is CASSTPPRGTGSVGEKLFF. Here the CDR3 DNA reads TGTGCCAGTAGCACCCCCCCAAGGGGGACAGGGTCGGTAGGTGAAAAACTGTTTTTT. Drawing the rest from reference TRBV19 and TRBJ1-4, the complete variable domain is DGGITQSPKYLFRKEGQNVTLSCEQNLNHDAMYWYRQDPGQGLRLIYYSQIVNDFQKGDIAEGYSVSREKKESFPLTVTSAQKNPTAFYLCASSTPPRGTGSVGEKLFFGSGTQLSVL.

V gene TRBV29-1 combines with J gene TRBJ2-2, with D maybe TRBD1 (5 bases). Trimming left V 5 bases short and J 6 bases short, with 16 bases between. The CDR3 has 14 residues. CDR1 is SQVTM and CDR2 is ANQGSEA in the germline V gene. The CDR3: CSVSQLQGAGELFF. As DNA, the CDR3 is TGCAGCGTTTCCCAGCTCCAGGGCGCCGGGGAGCTGTTTTTT.

The chain couples TRBV5-4 to TRBJ2-3; TRBD2 matches at 10 bases. The CDR3 loop spans 18 amino acids. The ends lost 4 bases at V and 2 bases at J; junction bases unmatched: 13. Germline values: CDR1 SGHNT, CDR2 YYREEE (reference sequence). CDR3 loop: CASSGSLAGVSYTDTQYF. Here the CDR3 DNA reads TGTGCCAGCAGCGGTTCTCTAGCGGGGGTCAGTTACACAGATACGCAGTATTTT.

The chain has TRBV18 and TRBJ1-1, with D unresolved. V dropped 5 bases and J dropped 5 bases, with 27 bases sitting between them. This CDR3 is 18 amino acids long. From germline, CDR1 is KGHSH and CDR2 LQKENI. The CDR3 nucleotides are TGTGCCAGCTCATCCTTACGTGCGGGCCGCGAAATGGGGACTGAAGCTTTCTTT. Its translation is CASSSLRAGREMGTEAFF.

V gene TRBV7-2 combines with J gene TRBJ1-2; the D gene is possibly TRBD1 (6 bases). The length of the CDR3 is 15 residues. Per germline, CDR1 SGHTA and CDR2 FQGNSA. V was pared by 2 bases and J by 2 bases, with 12 bases between. The CDR3 DNA sequence: TGTGCCAGCAGCTTAAGCTCGACAGGAAACTATGGCTACACCTTC. It translates to CASSLSSTGNYGYTF.

The CDR3 spells CASYQGLNTEAFF. The CDR3 nucleotides are TGTGCCAGCTATCAGGGGTTGAACACTGAAGCTTTCTTT. This chain joins TRBV28 and TRBJ1-1, with a possible D match to TRBD1 (6 bases). The ends were cut back, 8 bases at V and 0 bases at J, with 10 bases in the middle. Germline CDR1 reads MDHEN; CDR2 reads SYDVKM. CDR3 length: 13 amino acids.

This clone was seen once. This chain connects TRBV18 to TRBJ1-2; TRBD1 agrees at 8 bases. Germline loops: CDR1 KGHSH, CDR2 LQKENI. V lost 0 bases, J lost 0 bases, and 3 bases stayed unmatched. This CDR3 has 16 residues. The CDR3 loop is CASSPPDRGTNYGYTF. The CDR3 nucleotides are TGTGCCAGCTCACCACCTGACAGGGGTACTAACTATGGCTACACCTTC. Drawing the rest from reference TRBV18 and TRBJ1-2, the complete variable domain is NAGVMQNPRHLVRRRGQEARLRCSPMKGHSHVYWYRQLPEEGLKFMVYLQKENIIDESGMPKERFSAEFPKEGPSILRIQQVVRGDSAAYFCASSPPDRGTNYGYTFGSGTRLTVV.